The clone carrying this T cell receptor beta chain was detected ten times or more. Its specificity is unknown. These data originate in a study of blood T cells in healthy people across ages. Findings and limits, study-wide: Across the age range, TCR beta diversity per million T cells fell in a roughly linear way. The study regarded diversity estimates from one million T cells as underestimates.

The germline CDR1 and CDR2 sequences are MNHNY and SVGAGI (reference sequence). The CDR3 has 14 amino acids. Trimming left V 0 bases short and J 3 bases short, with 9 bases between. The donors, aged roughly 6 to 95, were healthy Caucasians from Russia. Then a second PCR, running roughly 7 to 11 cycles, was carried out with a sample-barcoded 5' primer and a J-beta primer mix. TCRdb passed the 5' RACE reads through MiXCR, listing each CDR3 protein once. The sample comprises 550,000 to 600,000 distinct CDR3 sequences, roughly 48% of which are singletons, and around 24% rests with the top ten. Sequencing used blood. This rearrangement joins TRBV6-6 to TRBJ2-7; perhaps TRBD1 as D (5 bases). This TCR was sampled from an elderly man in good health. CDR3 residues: CASSYSGQDYEQYF. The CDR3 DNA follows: TGTGCCAGCAGTTACTCCGGACAAGACTACGAGCAGTACTTC.